This entry is about one TCR beta chain. Its antigen is unidentified. Using RNA template, CDR3s of TCR alpha and beta were amplified with iRepertoire arm-PCR. For one-step reverse transcription and amplification, 100-400 ng of tissue mRNA or PBMC total RNA was used. TCRdb called the multiplex PCR reads again in MiXCR, with one record for every CDR3 protein. The table lists 100,000 to 150,000 distinct CDR3 sequences, roughly 24% of them singletons. The V and J ends lost 5 bases and 7 bases, in that order; junction bases with no gene match: 4. The CDR3 totals 12 residues. Germline CDR1 LGHDT, CDR2 YNNKEL (reference sequence). The sample comes from a study of glioma-infiltrating T cells. Findings and caveats of the study: Tissue-blood divergence was below expectation in non-neoplastic patients, above in gliomas. Tissue and blood shared very few CDR3 sequences.

Sequencing input: glioma tissue, nonneoplastic brain tissue, or PBMCs (not recorded which). The sequence derives from a human donor with low-grade glioma or glioblastoma, undergoing nonglioma brain surgery, or in good health (not recorded which). The chain carries TRBV3-1 and TRBJ1-2; 7 bases line up with TRBD1. CDR3: CASSRDRVGYTF. In DNA, the CDR3 is TGTGCCAGCAGCAGAGACAGGGTTGGCTACACCTTC.